One and the same sample provided the 29 T cell receptor beta chains below, sequenced in a study of human T cells and chemical hapten exposure. A single record per CDR3 protein comes from TCRdb applying MiXCR to the RACE reads. Of some 74,000 distinct CDR3 sequences detected, around 13% appear once; the ten largest clones hold roughly 6%. Time point of the sample: patch test 3, about 24 weeks after DPC sensitization. The treatment was: therapeutic diphenylcyclopropenone sensitization with weekly scalp DPC. The sequencing here drew on whole blood, taken in connection with sensitization to the hapten diphenylcyclopropenone (DPC). Receptor source: a woman aged 50 to 60 with alopecia areata. Some clones in this sample may be carry-over from other donors' samples.

This clonotype was found many times. The rearrangement links TRBV5-1 to TRBJ1-1, with D hard to call. CDR1 and CDR2 from the germline V gene are SGHRS and YFSETQ. The CDR3 length is 15 residues. Between the trimmed V and J ends, which lost 4 bases and 4 bases, there was a span of 17 bases. This chain's CDR3 is CASSRNEGDGTEAFF. The CDR3 DNA sequence: TGCGCCAGCAGCAGGAACGAGGGAGACGGCACTGAAGCTTTCTTT.

This clonotype was recorded many times. V usage is TRBV6-6 and J usage is TRBJ1-6; perhaps TRBD1 as D (6 bases). The germline gives CDR1 MNHNY, CDR2 SVGAGI (reference sequence). V was clipped by 5 bases and J by 5 bases, with 10 bases between them. The CDR3 is made up of 14 amino acids. The CDR3 region is CASSRTDDNSPLHF. The CDR3 DNA follows: TGTGCCAGCAGTCGGACAGATGATAATTCACCCCTCCACTTT.

The V and J genes are TRBV7-6 and TRBJ2-7, with a weak D call TRBD1 (8 bases). The CDR3 extends over 14 amino acids. Per germline, CDR1 SGHVS and CDR2 FNYEAQ. V lost 5 bases and J lost 2, with 13 bases in between. The CDR3 loop reads CASSEQGGPYEQYF. The CDR3 nucleotides are TGTGCCAGCAGCGAACAGGGGGGGCCCTACGAGCAGTACTTC.

This clonotype was seen a few times. This chain links TRBV6-6 with TRBJ2-2; 7 bases map to TRBD2. The germline V gene has CDR1 MNHNY and CDR2 SVGAGI (reference sequence). The J segment lost 4 bases and the V segment lost 2 bases, leaving 7 bases of the junction unmatched. The CDR3 sequence is 16 residues long. The CDR3 spells CASSYVSGGSTGELFF. CDR3 DNA: TGTGCCAGCAGTTACGTTTCTGGCGGGAGCACCGGGGAGCTGTTTTTT.

The sample holds a few counts of this clonotype. The CDR3 DNA is TGTGCCAGCAGCTTAGATTGGAGGGCCGGGGAGCTGTTTTTT. This gives the protein CASSLDWRAGELFF. This chain uses TRBV11-2 with TRBJ2-2, with D possibly TRBD2 on 6 matching bases. The CDR3 length is 14 residues. CDR1 is SGHAT, CDR2 FQNNGV, per germline. V was clipped by 0 bases and J by 6 bases, with 8 bases between them.

This clonotype was detected only a few times. The J gene is TRBJ1-5, the V gene TRBV3-1; D not resolved. Trimming removed 2 bases at V and 5 bases at J, with 7 bases between. The CDR3 runs 13 residues. Germline assignment: CDR1 LGHDT and CDR2 YNNKEL (reference sequence). This CDR3 reads CASSQTRDQPQHF. In DNA, the CDR3 is TGTGCCAGCAGCCAAACCCGGGATCAGCCCCAGCATTTT.

This clonotype was seen more than once but under ten times. This chain uses TRBV12-3 or TRBV12-4 with TRBJ2-1; TRBD1 agrees at 8 bases. V trimming: 6 bases; J trimming: 7 bases; junction bases outside the gene matches: 8. The CDR3 spans 14 residues. The DNA for the CDR3 is TGTGCCAGCAGCAGGGACAGGAGTAGGAATGAGCAGTTCTTC. This translates into CASSRDRSRNEQFF.

This clonotype occurred many times. The CDR3 here is CSASPQGMYEQYF. The DNA of the CDR3 is TGCAGTGCTTCCCCGCAGGGGATGTACGAGCAGTACTTC. The chain combines TRBV20-1 with TRBJ2-7, with D perhaps matching TRBD1 (6 bases). The CDR3 has 13 residues. Germline V gene sequence: CDR1 DFQATT, CDR2 SNEGSKA (reference sequence). V was cut by 5 bases and J by 4 bases, with 15 bases left in between.

This clonotype was observed at least ten times. J is TRBJ2-7 and V is TRBV6-6; 7 bases fit TRBD2. This CDR3 region has 15 residues. The ends lost 5 bases at V and 0 bases at J; junction bases unmatched: 7. Germline V CDR1 and CDR2: MNHNY, SVGAGI (reference sequence). The CDR3 sequence: CASSPSGKSSYEQYF. Here the CDR3 DNA reads TGTGCCAGCAGTCCTAGCGGAAAATCCTCCTACGAGCAGTACTTC.

This clonotype was counted ten times or more. The gene calls are TRBV5-1 and TRBJ2-1; 8 bases agree with TRBD2. Germline trimming cut 4 bases from V and 8 bases from J; bases unmatched to any gene: 14. This CDR3 is built from 16 residues. Germline V gene sequence: CDR1 SGHRS, CDR2 YFSETQ. CDR3 sequence: CASSPLTGTSAYEQFF. CDR3 in DNA: TGCGCCAGCAGCCCCCTAACCGGGACTAGTGCATATGAGCAGTTCTTC.

This clonotype was detected many times. The CDR3 DNA reads as TGCAGCGTTGCACTAGCGGAGAAGCAGTACTTC. This codes for CSVALAEKQYF. This sequence joins TRBV29-1 and TRBJ2-7, with 8 bases fitting TRBD2. CDR1 is SQVTM, CDR2 ANQGSEA, per germline. Trimming cost V 4 bases and J 8 bases; bases outside gene matches: 4. The CDR3 consists of 11 residues.

This clonotype was recorded at least ten times. The chain has TRBV20-1 and TRBJ2-5; 11 positions match TRBD2. There are 11 residues in the CDR3. The trim removed 5 bases at V and 13 bases at J, leaving 6 bases unmatched. Germline lookup yields CDR1 DFQATT and CDR2 SNEGSKA (reference sequence). DNA for the CDR3: TGCAGTGCTCGACGACTAGCGGGATTGTACTTC. Translated, it gives CSARRLAGLYF.

This chain uses TRBV5-5 with TRBJ1-1, with a possible D match to TRBD1 (5 bases). Germline values: CDR1 SGHKS, CDR2 YYEKEE (reference sequence). The CDR3 length is 15 residues. V lost 5 bases to trimming and J lost 2 bases, with 16 bases between them. The CDR3 loop reads CASRPHDSLNTEAFF. The CDR3 DNA reads TGTGCCAGCAGACCCCACGACAGCTTAAACACTGAAGCTTTCTTT.

This clonotype was detected a few times. The chain joins TRBV7-9 to TRBJ1-4; D possibly corresponds to TRBD1 (6 bases). This CDR3 has 16 residues. Trimming took off 7 bases at V and 8 bases at J, with 23 bases between the two ends. CDR1 and CDR2 (germline): SEHNR, FQNEAQ (reference sequence). The CDR3 spells CASNGGKASGEEKLFF. In DNA form, the CDR3 reads TGTGCCAGCAACGGTGGAAAGGCGTCAGGGGAAGAAAAACTGTTTTTT. The entire variable domain, with the rest obtained from reference TRBV7-9 and TRBJ1-4, is as follows: DTGVSQNPRHKITKRGQNVTFRCDPISEHNRLYWYRQTLGQGPEFLTYFQNEAQLEKSRLLSDRFSAERPKGSFSTLEIQRTEQGDSAMYLCASNGGKASGEEKLFFGSGTQLSVL.

This clonotype was counted many times. The chain has TRBV20-1 and TRBJ2-3; no clear D gene. V was pared by 4 bases and J by 3 bases, with 5 bases between. The germline V gene has CDR1 DFQATT and CDR2 SNEGSKA (reference sequence). The CDR3 contains 11 residues. CDR3 coding DNA: TGCAGTGCTATCCCTACAGATACGCAGTATTTT. Translated: CSAIPTDTQYF.

The DNA of the CDR3 is TGCGCCAGCAGCTTGAAAGGGGGGACTGAAGCTTTCTTT. Encoded protein: CASSLKGGTEAFF. This chain links TRBV5-1 with TRBJ1-1; possibly TRBD1 for D (6 bases). CDR1 and CDR2 from the germline V gene are SGHRS and YFSETQ. V was shortened by 1 base and J by 5 bases, with 9 bases between the two germline ends. The CDR3 covers 13 residues.

The chain is built from TRBV21-1 and TRBJ2-3; the DNA was not compared with TRBD1, the D call given in the table. TRBV21-1 is noted as a pseudogene. There are 15 residues in the CDR3. CDR3 protein: CASSAWTARTDTQYF. The DNA for the CDR3 is TGTGCCAGCAGCGCTTGGACAGCCCGCACAGATACGCAGTATTTT.

V usage is TRBV5-6 and J usage is TRBJ2-7; D may correspond to TRBD1 or TRBD2 (5 bases each). Germline CDR1 reads SGHDT; CDR2 reads YYEEEE. The CDR3 is made up of 13 amino acids. Trimming removed 3 bases at V and 3 bases at J, with 10 bases between. The CDR3 DNA is TGTGCCAGCAGCTATGGGACGGTCTACGAGCAGTACTTC. Translation: CASSYGTVYEQYF.

The sample holds many counts of this clonotype. This chain links TRBV5-6 with TRBJ2-2; TRBD2 agrees at 9 bases. Trimming at V came to 1 base and at J to 7 bases, leaving 8 bases not matched to a gene. In germline, CDR1 is SGHDT, CDR2 YYEEEE. The CDR3 runs to 16 residues. The CDR3 nucleotides read TGTGCCAGCAGCTTGTATGCGGGAGGGCTGGTCGGGGAGCTGTTTTTT. Translating it yields CASSLYAGGLVGELFF.

In its sample, this clonotype was seen many times. This chain joins TRBV27 and TRBJ2-1; 7 nucleotides line up with TRBD2. The ends lost 4 bases at V and 6 bases at J; junction bases unmatched: 6. This CDR3 region has 14 residues. Germline V gives CDR1 MNHEY, CDR2 SMNVEV (reference sequence). CDR3 sequence: CASSYSGFSNEQFF. In nucleotides, the CDR3 is TGTGCCAGCAGTTATAGCGGGTTTAGCAATGAGCAGTTCTTC.

This clonotype showed up just a few times. The V gene is TRBV11-2, the J gene TRBJ1-1; 8 bases fit TRBD1. CDR3 size: 24 residues. V was pared by 2 bases and J by 0 bases, with 29 bases of the junction left unmatched. Germline V CDR1 and CDR2: SGHAT, FQNNGV. CDR3 coding DNA: TGTGCCAGCAGCTTATTTCCTCCAAATCGGACAGGGAATCTAGTTGTGAGGGTGAACACTGAAGCTTTCTTT. It is translated as CASSLFPPNRTGNLVVRVNTEAFF. The entire variable domain, with the rest obtained from reference TRBV11-2 and TRBJ1-1, is as follows: EAGVAQSPRYKIIEKRQSVAFWCNPISGHATLYWYQQILGQGPKLLIQFQNNGVVDDSQLPKDRFSAERLKGVDSTLKIQPAKLEDSAVYLCASSLFPPNRTGNLVVRVNTEAFFGQGTRLTVV.

This clonotype was seen only a few times. The CDR3 coding sequence is TGTGCCAGCTCACCACGGGGGGTCTACGAGCAGTACTTC. Amino acids: CASSPRGVYEQYF. V usage is TRBV18 and J usage is TRBJ2-7; TRBD2 is a possible D gene (6 bases). Germline CDR1 and CDR2: KGHSH and LQKENI. V gave up 1 base and J gave up 3 bases, with 7 bases separating them. The CDR3 runs 13 residues.

The genes are TRBV20-1 and TRBJ1-1; maybe TRBD1 (5 bases). Germline-derived CDR1 and CDR2 are DFQATT and SNEGSKA (reference sequence). The CDR3 totals 12 residues. The germline V and J ends were trimmed by 6 bases and 4 bases, with 12 bases remaining between them. The chain's CDR3 is CSAQAGGTEAFF. The DNA for the CDR3 is TGCAGTGCCCAGGCGGGGGGCACTGAAGCTTTCTTT.

The CDR3 region has the DNA TGTGCCAGCAGCCAACAGGGTTTTTCGTACAATGAGCAGTTCTTC. It is translated as CASSQQGFSYNEQFF. The V and J genes are TRBV27 and TRBJ2-1; D possibly corresponds to TRBD1 (6 bases). Germline CDR1 is MNHEY and CDR2 is SMNVEV (reference sequence). The CDR3 is 15 residues long. V lost 6 bases and J 4 bases, leaving 16 bases between the germline ends.

This clonotype was observed at least ten times. V is TRBV11-2 and J is TRBJ2-3; D remains ambiguous. This CDR3 spans 15 amino acids. The V gene's germline CDR1 is SGHAT and CDR2 FQNNGV. The V end lost 2 bases, the J end lost 0 bases, and 9 bases lay between the germline ends. The CDR3, as DNA: TGTGCCAGCAGCTTATTCCCGACAAGCACAGATACGCAGTATTTT. As protein: CASSLFPTSTDTQYF.

In its sample, this clonotype was seen many times. V gene TRBV5-5 combines with J gene TRBJ2-7, with unresolved D. CDR3 size: 12 residues. Germline CDR1 and CDR2: SGHKS and YYEKEE (reference sequence). V lost 0 bases to trimming and J lost 3 bases, with 4 bases between them. CDR3 in DNA: TGTGCCAGCAGCTTGGAGGTCTACGAGCAGTACTTC. This translates into CASSLEVYEQYF.

This clonotype was recorded many times. The V call is TRBV12-3 or TRBV12-4, the J call TRBJ1-1, with a tentative D call TRBD1 (5 bases). This CDR3 has 14 residues. Trimming stripped 6 bases from V and 4 bases from J, with 15 bases between. CDR3 sequence (DNA): TGTGCCAGCAGCCCAAGTGGACAAAGCACTGAAGCTTTCTTT. Its translation is CASSPSGQSTEAFF.

The chain combines TRBV20-1 with TRBJ2-1; D gene unclear. The CDR3 has 13 amino acids. Germline CDR1 DFQATT, CDR2 SNEGSKA (reference sequence). V was cut by 6 bases and J by 3 bases, with 12 bases left in between. As DNA, the CDR3 is TGCAGTGCCCTAAAAAGAATCTACAATGAGCAGTTCTTC. Its translation: CSALKRIYNEQFF.

For this clonotype: At one of its ends the junction is not consistent with the germline gene, which may arise from a read error. The rearrangement links TRBV20-1 to TRBJ2-3, with D perhaps matching TRBD2 (5 bases). There are 13 residues in the CDR3. In germline, CDR1 is DFQATT, CDR2 SNEGSKA (reference sequence). The CDR3 nucleotides read TGCAGTGCTCGGACTCAGGTCGGGGATACGCGGTATTTT. Residues: CSARTQVGDTRYF.